One sample yielded the 23 T cell receptor beta chains listed below, sequenced in a study of shared clonotypes between healthy human individuals. Libraries were prepared by immunoSEQ multiplex PCR; TCRdb keeps only in-frame clonotypes and omits some of them. The table records roughly 1,000,000 clones, around three quarters of them present only once. The specimen sequenced was memory CD4+ T cells from PBMCs. The subset denotes: CD45RA-negative fraction. Every receptor here comes from a man aged 18 to 35 in good health. Some clones in this sample may be carry-over from other donors' samples.

This clone was seen only once. The CDR3 sequence is CASSRTGQAITSPEYF. The CDR3 DNA sequence: TGTGCCAGCAGCCGAACCGGACAGGCAATTACATCCCCCGAGTACTTC. The chain combines TRBV5-6 with TRBJ2-7; 7 positions agree with TRBD1. The trim removed 4 bases at V and 11 bases at J, leaving 21 bases unmatched. Germline V lookup: CDR1 SGHDT, CDR2 YYEEEE. The CDR3 is made up of 16 amino acids.

This clone has just a few counts. This chain uses TRBV5-1 with TRBJ1-3; no firm D call. This CDR3 comprises 15 residues. V was clipped by 4 bases and J by 2 bases, with 13 bases between them. Germline V gene sequence: CDR1 SGHRS, CDR2 YFSETQ. DNA of the CDR3: TGCGCCAGCAGCCAGGACGGGTCTCCTGGAAACACCATATATTTT. Translated, it gives CASSQDGSPGNTIYF.

V is TRBV5-8 and J is TRBJ1-4; perhaps TRBD1 as D (6 bases). CDR1 and CDR2 (germline): SGHTS, YDEGEE. Trimming shortened V by 2 bases and J by 7 bases, and 15 bases separated the two germline ends. This CDR3 contains 15 residues. DNA for the CDR3: TGTGCCAGCAGCTTTTTGGGGGGCGCCGGTGAAAAACTGTTTTTT. Its translation: CASSFLGGAGEKLFF.

A remark on this clone: This clone may be a read error of a much larger clone one base away. V gene TRBV7-3 combines with J gene TRBJ2-3; 9 bases agree with TRBD1. V gave up 3 bases and J gave up 4 bases; unmatched junction bases: 2. CDR1 SGHTA and CDR2 FQGTGA come from the germline V gene. The CDR3 is made up of 14 amino acids. The DNA of the CDR3 is TGTGCCAGCAGCTTGGGGACAGGGCCAGATACGCAGTATTTT. Its translation is CASSLGTGPDTQYF.

Only one count was recorded for this clone. The rearrangement uses TRBV28 and TRBJ2-6; D might be TRBD1 (6 bases). V was shortened by 6 bases and J by 6 bases, with 24 bases between the two germline ends. CDR1 and CDR2 from the germline V gene are MDHEN and SYDVKM. The CDR3 spans 18 residues. This CDR3 is CASRSRGQGQTPANVLTF. CDR3 coding DNA: TGTGCCAGCAGATCCAGGGGCCAAGGACAGACCCCGGCCAACGTCCTGACTTTC.

The V and J genes are TRBV5-1 and TRBJ2-7; D is possibly TRBD1 or TRBD2 (6 bases each). Deletions cut 0 bases from V and 2 bases from J, with 18 bases between. Looked up from germline, CDR1 is SGHRS and CDR2 is YFSETQ. CDR3 size: 17 residues. Written as DNA, the CDR3 is TGCGCCAGCAGCTTGGATCTAGGAAGGGGGGCACCCTACGAGCAGTACTTC. The encoded protein is CASSLDLGRGAPYEQYF. The variable domain in full, completed from reference TRBV5-1 and TRBJ2-7, reads KAGVTQTPRYLIKTRGQQVTLSCSPISGHRSVSWYQQTPGQGLQFLFEYFSETQRNKGNFPGRFSGRQFSNSRSEMNVSTLELGDSALYLCASSLDLGRGAPYEQYFGPGTRLTVT.

The genes are TRBV7-9 and TRBJ2-7, with 11 bases identical to TRBD2. With 5 bases clipped from V and 4 bases from J, the junction kept 10 bases outside the gene matches. The CDR3 is made up of 16 amino acids. Looked up from germline, CDR1 is SEHNR and CDR2 is FQNEAQ (reference sequence). The CDR3 DNA sequence: TGTGCCAGCAGCCCCCGGGGTAGCGGGAGGGCTTACGAGCAGTACTTC. This gives the protein CASSPRGSGRAYEQYF.

The V gene is TRBV9, the J gene TRBJ2-7, with a tentative D call TRBD2 (6 bases). The length of the CDR3 is 13 residues. Germline assignment: CDR1 SGDLS and CDR2 YYNGEE. V was trimmed by 4 bases and J by 0 bases, leaving 8 bases between them. CDR3 in amino acids: CASSSGGSYEQYF. Here the CDR3 DNA reads TGTGCCAGCAGCTCCGGGGGCTCCTACGAGCAGTACTTC.

The chain recombines TRBV28 with TRBJ1-4; 7 bases are shared with TRBD1. V lost 4 bases, J lost 8 bases, and 10 bases stayed unmatched. The length of the CDR3 is 15 residues. CDR1 MDHEN and CDR2 SYDVKM come from the germline V gene. The CDR3 here is CASSSRQGGSEKLFF. The CDR3 region has the DNA TGTGCCAGCAGTTCCAGACAGGGCGGTAGCGAAAAACTGTTTTTT.

This clone was observed a handful of times. The same CDR3 can be traced to other DNA sequences in this sample. The chain employs TRBV18 and TRBJ2-7, with 8 positions matching TRBD2. CDR3 length equals 15 residues. Germline V lookup: CDR1 KGHSH, CDR2 LQKENI. The V segment lost 3 bases and the J segment 1 base; nucleotides outside the gene matches: 5. The CDR3 bases are TGTGCCAGCTCACCCGGGGCTAGCGGGTCCTACGAGCAGTACTTC. This codes for CASSPGASGSYEQYF. Complete variable domain (other parts from reference TRBV18 and TRBJ2-7): NAGVMQNPRHLVRRRGQEARLRCSPMKGHSHVYWYRQLPEEGLKFMVYLQKENIIDESGMPKERFSAEFPKEGPSILRIQQVVRGDSAAYFCASSPGASGSYEQYFGPGTRLTVT.

This clone appeared once. V gene TRBV9 combines with J gene TRBJ2-3; no clear D gene. Germline V gene lookup returns CDR1 SGDLS and CDR2 YYNGEE. V lost 0 bases and J 5 bases, leaving 16 bases between the germline ends. The CDR3 sequence is 16 residues long. DNA of the CDR3: TGTGCCAGCAGCGTAGGTAGGGCCTTGTTGGGAGATACGCAGTATTTT. It is translated as CASSVGRALLGDTQYF.

In this sample, this clone turned up many times. Within the sample, other DNA sequences also encode this same CDR3. This chain uses TRBV4-2 with TRBJ2-2; tentative D call: TRBD2 (5 bases). Per germline, CDR1 LGHNA and CDR2 YNFKEQ. The CDR3 has 16 amino acids. Trimming took off 1 base at V and 5 bases at J, with 14 bases between the two ends. This CDR3 is CASSQVAQTGTGELFF. CDR3 in DNA: TGTGCCAGCAGCCAAGTGGCCCAAACGGGGACCGGGGAGCTGTTTTTT.

The V call is TRBV9, the J call TRBJ2-5; D gene uncertain. Germline V gene lookup returns CDR1 SGDLS and CDR2 YYNGEE. Trimming pared 2 bases from V and 2 bases from J, leaving 7 bases between. The CDR3 totals 13 residues. The CDR3 reads CASSVSLQETQYF. The CDR3 coding sequence is TGTGCCAGCAGCGTTTCCCTTCAAGAGACCCAGTACTTC. The whole variable domain, remainder taken from reference TRBV9 and TRBJ2-5, is DSGVTQTPKHLITATGQRVTLRCSPRSGDLSVYWYQQSLDQGLQFLIQYYNGEERAKGNILERFSAQQFPDLHSELNLSSLELGDSALYFCASSVSLQETQYFGPGTRLLVL.

V gene TRBV28 combines with J gene TRBJ1-5; 7 bases agree with TRBD1. V shed 10 bases, J shed 1 base, and the junction held 7 bases outside the gene matches. This CDR3 contains 14 residues. Germline CDR1 MDHEN, CDR2 SYDVKM. For the CDR3, the DNA is TGTGCCACCAGCCCGACAGGGAGCAATCAGCCCCAGCATTTT. This sequence encodes CATSPTGSNQPQHF.

CDR3 protein: CASSPRQGYNEQFF. The CDR3 DNA sequence: TGTGCCAGCAGTCCTCGACAGGGCTACAATGAGCAGTTCTTC. This chain joins TRBV6-5 and TRBJ2-1, with 7 bases identical to TRBD1. The CDR3 runs 14 residues. Unmatched junction bases numbered 4, after V lost 5 bases and J lost 3 bases. The germline CDR1 and CDR2 sequences are MNHEY and SVGAGI.

This clone was seen only a few times. The sample carries other DNA sequences with the same CDR3. The chain has TRBV18 and TRBJ2-3; the D is unclear. The germline CDR1 and CDR2 sequences are KGHSH and LQKENI. V dropped 0 bases and J dropped 3 bases, with 7 bases sitting between them. This CDR3 region has 14 residues. As DNA, the CDR3 is TGTGCCAGCTCACCACCCGGTAGGACAGATACGCAGTATTTT. Its translation is CASSPPGRTDTQYF.

V is TRBV28 and J is TRBJ1-5, with D perhaps TRBD1 (6 bases). There are 15 residues in the CDR3. CDR1 MDHEN and CDR2 SYDVKM come from the germline V gene. V lost 4 bases, J lost 4 bases, and 14 bases lay in between. CDR3 amino acids: CASSSQGLRNQPQHF. The CDR3 DNA is TGTGCCAGCAGTTCCCAGGGGTTAAGGAATCAGCCCCAGCATTTT.

The chain uses TRBV6-1 and TRBJ1-2; D gene unclear. Looked up from germline, CDR1 is MNHNS and CDR2 is SASEGT. The CDR3 length is 15 residues. V lost 2 bases, J lost 0 bases, and 10 bases lay in between. CDR3 in amino acids: CASSEYRQANYGYTF. In DNA form, the CDR3 reads TGTGCCAGCAGTGAATACCGCCAGGCTAACTATGGCTACACCTTC.

The chain carries TRBV19 and TRBJ1-2; D ambiguous. The CDR3 has 18 amino acids. Trimming stripped 3 bases from V and 0 bases from J, with 20 bases between. Germline V gene data show CDR1 as LNHDA and CDR2 as SQIVND (reference sequence). CDR3 sequence: CASSIGGPALEANYGYTF. Here the CDR3 DNA reads TGTGCCAGTAGTATCGGCGGTCCGGCATTGGAGGCTAACTATGGCTACACCTTC.

This clone was recorded many times. The chain has TRBV30 and TRBJ1-5; D gene unclear. Germline V gene sequence: CDR1 GTSNPN, CDR2 SVGIG (reference sequence). Trimming stripped 3 bases from V and 5 bases from J, with 11 bases between. This CDR3 is 13 amino acids long. As DNA, the CDR3 is TGTGCCTGGAGCATAAAGAGCGATCAGCCCCAGCATTTT. It translates to CAWSIKSDQPQHF. Using reference TRBV30 and TRBJ1-5 for the parts outside the CDR3, the full variable domain is SQTIHQWPATLVQPVGSPLSLECTVEGTSNPNLYWYRQAAGRGLQLLFYSVGIGQISSEVPQNLSASRPQDRQFILSSKKLLLSDSGFYLCAWSIKSDQPQHFGDGTRLSIL.

The genes are TRBV7-2 and TRBJ2-4; weak D call: TRBD2 (6 bases). The CDR3 consists of 13 residues. V was trimmed by 5 bases and J by 9 bases, leaving 14 bases between them. Germline CDR1 reads SGHTA; CDR2 reads FQGNSA. The CDR3 region is CASSRESSGIQYF. The CDR3, as DNA: TGTGCCAGCAGCCGGGAGAGTTCTGGCATTCAGTACTTC.

The chain is built from TRBV7-2 and TRBJ1-1; D is uncertain. V lost 1 base and J lost 6, with 3 bases in between. The CDR3 spans 11 residues. CDR1 and CDR2 from the germline V gene are SGHTA and FQGNSA. The CDR3 reads CASSLVSEAFF. As DNA, the CDR3 is TGTGCCAGCAGCTTAGTCTCTGAAGCTTTCTTT. The complete variable domain, with remaining parts taken from reference TRBV7-2 and TRBJ1-1, reads GAGVSQSPSNKVTEKGKDVELRCDPISGHTALYWYRQSLGQGLEFLIYFQGNSAPDKSGLPSDRFSAERTGGSVSTLTIQRTQQEDSAVYLCASSLVSEAFFGQGTRLTVV.

This chain connects TRBV14 to TRBJ1-1; D ambiguous. Germline values: CDR1 SGHDN, CDR2 FVKESK. The CDR3 contains 15 residues. Trimming pared 2 bases from V and 0 bases from J, leaving 10 bases between. The CDR3 region has the DNA TGTGCCAGCAGCCAACGTAACAGCCTGAACACTGAAGCTTTCTTT. Translating gives CASSQRNSLNTEAFF.